This is a list of T cell receptor beta chains from one sample in a study of blood T cells in healthy people across ages. One entry per CDR3 protein, called by TCRdb with MiXCR from the 5' RACE reads. The sample contains 1.4 million to 1.5 million distinct CDR3 sequences, approximately 38% of which appear only once. Sequencing input: blood. The receptors originated from a woman between 18 and 29 years old in good health. Each CDR3 is given with its conserved first and last residue. The D gene is left open where the match is weak. Clone size is given for some rows only: seen once, a few or many times, or a class if the clone is expanded.

j_call,v_call,d_call,clone_size,cdr3_length,cdr3_nt,cdr3_aa
TRBJ1-2,TRBV5-1,NA,NA,19,TGCGCCAGCAGCTTATGGGGGGGGCGCGAGAGTTTCGTGGGCGGAGGCTACACCTTC,CASSLWGGRESFVGGGYTF
TRBJ2-1,TRBV5-1,TRBD2,NA,15,TGCGCCAGCAGCCAGTCTACTAGCGGGAGCAATGAGCAGTTCTTC,CASSQSTSGSNEQFF
TRBJ2-1,TRBV12-3/TRBV12-4,TRBD2,NA,17,TGTGCCAGCAGTTTAGGGCTGGGACTAGCGGGGGACAATGAGCAGTTCTTC,CASSLGLGLAGDNEQFF
TRBJ1-2,TRBV20-1,TRBD1,few,13,TGCAGTGCTTTACGGACAGGGACCTATGGCTACACCTTC,CSALRTGTYGYTF
TRBJ2-3,TRBV6-5,NA,NA,14,TGTGCCAGCAGTTTCCGAGAACTCACAGATACGCAGTATTTT,CASSFRELTDTQYF
TRBJ2-1,TRBV5-1,TRBD2,few,16,TGCGCCAGCAGCCCGGGGACTAGCGGAATCTACAATGAGCAGTTCTTC,CASSPGTSGIYNEQFF
TRBJ1-2,TRBV4-2,NA,few,13,TGTGCCAGCAGCCCGGGTCTCCCGGGGGGCTACACCTTC,CASSPGLPGGYTF
TRBJ2-6,TRBV6-6,NA,many,16,TGTGCCAGCAAGGCGACTTTGATTTCTGGGGCCAACGTCCTGACTTTC,CASKATLISGANVLTF
TRBJ2-5,TRBV6-2/TRBV6-3,TRBD1,NA,12,TGTGCCAGCACAAGGACAGGGACTGGGCAGTACTTC,CASTRTGTGQYF
TRBJ2-3,TRBV5-1,NA,few,12,TGCGCCAGCAGCAAGGGTTTGGATACGCAGTATTTT,CASSKGLDTQYF
TRBJ2-7,TRBV20-1,TRBD2,NA,17,TGCAGTGCTAGAGATGTCAGGGTAGCGGGTAGCTCCTACGAGCAGTACTTC,CSARDVRVAGSSYEQYF
TRBJ1-2,TRBV6-6,TRBD1,NA,14,TGTGCCAGCAGTTACGAGGGACAGGGCCCAGGCTACACCTTC,CASSYEGQGPGYTF
TRBJ1-2,TRBV10-1,NA,NA,15,TGCGCCAGCAGTGAGGACAGGCGACGTAACTATGGCTACACCTTC,CASSEDRRRNYGYTF
TRBJ2-1,TRBV10-3,NA,NA,16,TGTGCCATCAGTGAGTTACAGGTTGATTCGAGCGATGAGCAGTTCTTC,CAISELQVDSSDEQFF
TRBJ1-5,TRBV27,NA,few,14,TGTGCCAGCAACCCGGGGGGCCTCAATCAGCCCCAGCATTTT,CASNPGGLNQPQHF
TRBJ1-6,TRBV7-2,NA,few,13,TGTGCCAGCAGCTTAGTGCAGGAATCACCCCTCCACTTT,CASSLVQESPLHF
TRBJ1-1,TRBV20-1,NA,NA,12,TGCAGTGCCACGGGGGCGTTCACTGAAGCTTTCTTT,CSATGAFTEAFF
TRBJ2-5,TRBV21-1,NA,NA,10,TGTGCCACCTTTGTTTTGGAGCAGTACTTC,CATFVLEQYF
TRBJ2-7,TRBV20-1,TRBD2,NA,16,TGCAGTGCTAGAGAAATGGGACTAGCGGGGGCCTACGAGCAGTACTTC,CSAREMGLAGAYEQYF
TRBJ2-5,TRBV20-1,NA,NA,11,TGCAGTGCCATTTCGCGGGAGACCCAGTACTTC,CSAISRETQYF
TRBJ2-7,TRBV28,NA,NA,11,TGTGCCAGCAGGAAACAAGAAAACCAGTACTTC,CASRKQENQYF
TRBJ2-5,TRBV3-1,TRBD2,many,16,TGTGCCAGCAGCCCATTGGAGGCTAGCGGAAAAGAGACCCAGTACTTC,CASSPLEASGKETQYF
TRBJ2-7,TRBV30,TRBD1,NA,14,TGTGCCTGGGGTCGGGACAGGCTCTCCTACGAGCAGTACTTC,CAWGRDRLSYEQYF
TRBJ2-1,TRBV7-9,TRBD2,NA,15,TGTGCCAGCAGCCCCGGGGGGTCCCTCTACAATGAGCAGTTCTTC,CASSPGGSLYNEQFF
TRBJ1-2,TRBV11-1,TRBD1,NA,16,TGTGCCAGCAGTTTCAATCTCGGGGGGACAGGGAACGGCTACACCTTC,CASSFNLGGTGNGYTF
TRBJ2-7,TRBV6-6,TRBD1,few,15,TGTGCCAGCAGTCAAGGACAGGTGATAACCTACGAGCAGTACTTC,CASSQGQVITYEQYF
TRBJ2-7,TRBV5-5,TRBD1,NA,15,TGTGCCAGCAGCTCCGTACAGGGGATCTCCTACGAGCAGTACTTC,CASSSVQGISYEQYF
TRBJ2-6,TRBV12-3/TRBV12-4,NA,NA,13,TGTGCCAGCAGAGGGACCGGGGCCAACGTCCTGACTTTC,CASRGTGANVLTF
TRBJ2-7,TRBV21-1,NA,NA,16,TGTGCCGGCAGCAAAGGGATCGCCAGATTGGGGTACGAGCAGTACTTC,CAGSKGIARLGYEQYF
TRBJ2-4,TRBV2,NA,NA,12,TGTGCCACCCACTTGGGGGAAAACATTCAGTACTTC,CATHLGENIQYF
TRBJ1-5,TRBV27,NA,NA,14,TGTGCCAGCAGACCCGTCGACCTGAATCAGCCCCAGCATTTT,CASRPVDLNQPQHF
TRBJ2-7,TRBV11-2,NA,NA,15,TGTGCCAGCAGCTTAGTAGAGACACTGGGCTACGAGCAGTACTTC,CASSLVETLGYEQYF
TRBJ2-5,TRBV20-1,NA,NA,13,TGCAGTGCTTTTTTAGGACAGCAAGAGACCCAGTACTTC,CSAFLGQQETQYF
TRBJ2-1,TRBV11-2,TRBD1,NA,15,TGTGCCAGCAGCGACCGGGACAGTGATTTACATGAGCAGTTCTTC,CASSDRDSDLHEQFF
TRBJ2-7,TRBV7-2,TRBD2,NA,16,TGTGCCAGCAGCTACAGCGGGGGGGTCTCCTACAATGAGCAGTACTTC,CASSYSGGVSYNEQYF
TRBJ1-2,TRBV3-1,NA,NA,15,TGTGCCAGCAGCCAAGAAATGGAAAGGCTGGGTGGCTACACCTTC,CASSQEMERLGGYTF
TRBJ2-1,TRBV18,NA,NA,12,TGTGCCAGCTCACCTTATACGGATGAGCAGTTCTTC,CASSPYTDEQFF
TRBJ1-1,TRBV12-3/TRBV12-4,NA,NA,13,TGTGCCAGCAGTTCAGGGCATGCTACTGAAGCTTTCTTT,CASSSGHATEAFF
TRBJ2-7,TRBV15,NA,NA,11,TGTGCCACCACGGACTCCTACGAGCAGTACTTC,CATTDSYEQYF
TRBJ2-7,TRBV20-1,TRBD2,few,15,TGCAGTGCTAGAGGGGCTAGCGGGCCCTACAATGAGCAGTACTTC,CSARGASGPYNEQYF
TRBJ1-5,TRBV7-2,TRBD1,few,15,TGTGCCAGCAGCCAAGGGACAGGGGGCTATCAGCCCCAGCATTTT,CASSQGTGGYQPQHF
TRBJ2-5,TRBV20-1,NA,NA,14,TGCAGTGCTGACCCCCCCGGGACCCCGGGGGAGCAGTACTTC,CSADPPGTPGEQYF
TRBJ2-7,TRBV3-1,NA,once,13,TGTGCCAGCAGCCCTCCGTCCTACAATGAGCAGTACTTC,CASSPPSYNEQYF
TRBJ2-7,TRBV4-1,NA,few,14,TGCGCCAGCAGAAACGAGCCCTCCTACAATGAGCAGTACTTC,CASRNEPSYNEQYF